This T cell receptor beta chain comes out of a study of blood T cell repertoires in COVID-19. On the study more broadly: PBMCs, B-cell-depleted T cells, or T cells were the source of the cDNA or gDNA that made up the material.

Data came from immunoSEQ multiplex PCR; TCRdb stores just in-frame clones and leaves some out. The sample records a few hundred thousand clones, about 88% being singletons. The CDR3 has 16 residues. The V gene's germline CDR1 is LNHDA and CDR2 SQIVND (reference sequence). J gave up 6 bases and V 1 base, and 7 bases lay outside the gene matches. Followed longitudinally, the Seattle patients had been enrolled during active infection. Material for sequencing was peripheral blood. This rearrangement joins TRBV19 to TRBJ1-5; 9 bases match TRBD1. This TCR derives from a woman aged 50 to 60 with COVID-19, enrolled during active disease. CDR3 in amino acids: CASSIGGQGYGQPQHF. The CDR3 coding sequence is TGTGCCAGTAGTATAGGGGGACAGGGTTACGGTCAGCCCCAGCATTTT.